The subject of this entry is one T cell receptor beta chain. The entry originates in a study of shared clonotypes between healthy human individuals. There are 15 residues in the CDR3. The junction had 14 bases not matched to a gene; V was cut back by 3 bases and J by 10 bases. From germline, CDR1 is WNHNN and CDR2 SYGVQD (reference sequence). Clones were sequenced by immunoSEQ multiplex PCR, and TCRdb holds only the in-frame ones, with some missing. The sample holds around 700,000 clones, over 65% seen once. The sequenced material came from memory CD4+ T cells sorted from blood. Subset here: CD45RA-negative fraction. This chain connects TRBV10-1 to TRBJ1-1, with 7 bases fitting TRBD1. The clonotype comes from a woman younger than 45 in good health. CDR3 nucleotide sequence: TGCGCCAGCAGTGACCGCCGGGACAGTGTCCTTCGAGCTTTCTTT. Encoded protein: CASSDRRDSVLRAFF.